This TCR beta chain was sequenced during a study of blood T cell repertoires in COVID-19. Per the germline V gene, CDR1 is DFQATT and CDR2 is SNEGSKA (reference sequence). Unmatched junction bases numbered 12, after V lost 3 bases and J lost 2 bases. This CDR3 comprises 19 residues. Measured with immunoSEQ multiplex PCR; TCRdb has only the in-frame clones, and not every one. This table holds more than 200,000 clones, approximately 86% found once. This TCR came from a woman between 45 and 65 years old who had recovered from COVID-19. The chain links TRBV20-1 to TRBJ2-1; TRBD2 matches at 14 bases. The sequenced material came from PBMCs or T cells enriched from blood (not recorded which). This chain's CDR3 is CSASHTGTSGSSAYNEQFF. In DNA, the CDR3 is TGCAGTGCTAGTCATACCGGGACTAGCGGGAGTTCTGCCTACAATGAGCAGTTCTTC.